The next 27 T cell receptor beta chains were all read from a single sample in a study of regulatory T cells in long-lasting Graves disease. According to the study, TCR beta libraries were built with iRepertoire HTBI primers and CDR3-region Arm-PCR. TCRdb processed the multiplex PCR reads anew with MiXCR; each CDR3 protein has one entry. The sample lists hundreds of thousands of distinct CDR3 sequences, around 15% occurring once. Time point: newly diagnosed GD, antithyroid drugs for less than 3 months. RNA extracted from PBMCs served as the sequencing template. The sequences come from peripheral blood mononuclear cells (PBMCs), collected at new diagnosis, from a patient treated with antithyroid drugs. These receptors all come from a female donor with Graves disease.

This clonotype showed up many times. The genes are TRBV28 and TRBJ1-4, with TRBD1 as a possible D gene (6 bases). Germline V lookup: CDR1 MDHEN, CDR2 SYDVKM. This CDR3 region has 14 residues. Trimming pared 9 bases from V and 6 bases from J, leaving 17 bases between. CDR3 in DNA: TGTGCCAGTAAAGTTACAGGGCTTCATGAAAAACTGTTTTTT. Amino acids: CASKVTGLHEKLFF.

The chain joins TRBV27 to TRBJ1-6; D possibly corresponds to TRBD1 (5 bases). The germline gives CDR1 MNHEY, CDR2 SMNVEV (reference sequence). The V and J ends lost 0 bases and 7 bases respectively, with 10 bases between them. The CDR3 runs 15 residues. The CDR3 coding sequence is TGTGCCAGCAGTTTATCGGGGCAGGAAAATTCACCCCTCCACTTT. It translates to CASSLSGQENSPLHF.

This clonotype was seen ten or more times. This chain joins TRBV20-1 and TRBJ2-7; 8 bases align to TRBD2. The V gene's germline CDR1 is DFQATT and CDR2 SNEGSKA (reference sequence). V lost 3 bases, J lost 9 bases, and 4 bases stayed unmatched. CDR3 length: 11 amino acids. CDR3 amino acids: CSASGGVGQYF. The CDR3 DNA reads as TGCAGTGCTAGCGGGGGGGTGGGGCAGTACTTC.

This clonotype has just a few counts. CDR3 DNA sequence: TGTGCCAGCAGCTCGGGCGGGCTTGGTGTGACCCAGTACTTC. Translation gives CASSSGGLGVTQYF. The chain is built from TRBV7-6 and TRBJ2-5, with D possibly being TRBD2 (5 bases). There are 14 residues in the CDR3. The germline V gene has CDR1 SGHVS and CDR2 FNYEAQ. The V gene lost 4 bases and the J gene lost 7 bases, with 16 bases spanning the gap.

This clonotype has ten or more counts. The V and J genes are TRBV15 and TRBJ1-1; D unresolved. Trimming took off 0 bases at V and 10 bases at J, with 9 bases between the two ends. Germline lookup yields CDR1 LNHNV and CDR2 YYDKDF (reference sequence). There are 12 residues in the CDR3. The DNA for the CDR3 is TGTGCCACCAGCAGAGATTTTGGACCAGCTTTCTTT. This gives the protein CATSRDFGPAFF.

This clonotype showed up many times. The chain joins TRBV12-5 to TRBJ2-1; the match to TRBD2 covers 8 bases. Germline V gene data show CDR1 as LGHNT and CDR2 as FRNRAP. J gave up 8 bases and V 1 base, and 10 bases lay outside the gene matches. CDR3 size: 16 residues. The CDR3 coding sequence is TGTGCTAGTGGTTTGGGTACGGGAGGGCCTAGGGATGAGCAGTTCTTC. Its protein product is CASGLGTGGPRDEQFF.

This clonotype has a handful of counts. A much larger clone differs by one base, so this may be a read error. The CDR3, as DNA: TGTGCCAGCAGCGGCCGACAGGGGTGTGCCTACGAGCAGTACTTC. Translating it yields CASSGRQGCAYEQYF. The J gene is TRBJ2-7, the V gene TRBV7-9; TRBD1 agrees at 8 bases. Germline values: CDR1 SEHNR, CDR2 FQNEAQ (reference sequence). The CDR3 runs 15 residues. V lost 5 bases and J lost 2; bases outside the gene matches: 8.

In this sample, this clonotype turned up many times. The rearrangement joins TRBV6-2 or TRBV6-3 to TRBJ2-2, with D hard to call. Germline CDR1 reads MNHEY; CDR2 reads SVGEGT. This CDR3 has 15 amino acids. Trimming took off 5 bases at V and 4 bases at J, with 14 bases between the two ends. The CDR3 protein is CASSARPGSTGELFF. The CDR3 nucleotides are TGTGCCAGCAGTGCCAGGCCCGGCTCCACCGGGGAGCTGTTTTTT.

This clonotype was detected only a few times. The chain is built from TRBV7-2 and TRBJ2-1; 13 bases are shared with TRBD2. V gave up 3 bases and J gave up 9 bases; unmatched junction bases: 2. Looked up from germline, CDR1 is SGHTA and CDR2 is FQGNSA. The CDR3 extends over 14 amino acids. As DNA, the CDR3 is TGTGCCAGCAGCTTCGGACTAGCGGGAGTTGAGCAGTTCTTC. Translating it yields CASSFGLAGVEQFF.

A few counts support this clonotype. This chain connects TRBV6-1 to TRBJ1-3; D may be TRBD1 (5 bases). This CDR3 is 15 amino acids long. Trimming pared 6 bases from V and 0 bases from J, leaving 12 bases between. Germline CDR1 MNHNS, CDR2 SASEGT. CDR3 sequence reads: CASSRGTDSGNTIYF. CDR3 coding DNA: TGTGCCAGCAGCCGCGGGACCGACTCTGGAAACACCATATATTTT.

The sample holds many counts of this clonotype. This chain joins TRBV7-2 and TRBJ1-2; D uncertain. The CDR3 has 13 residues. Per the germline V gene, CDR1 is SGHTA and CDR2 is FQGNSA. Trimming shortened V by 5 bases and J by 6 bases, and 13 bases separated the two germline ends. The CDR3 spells CASSPPTWHGYTF. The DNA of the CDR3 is TGTGCCAGCAGCCCACCTACCTGGCATGGCTACACCTTC.

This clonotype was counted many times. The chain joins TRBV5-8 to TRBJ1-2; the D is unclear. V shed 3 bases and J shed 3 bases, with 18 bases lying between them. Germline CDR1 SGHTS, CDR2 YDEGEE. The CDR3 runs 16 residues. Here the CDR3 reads CASSSRRPGRHYGYTF. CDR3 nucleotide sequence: TGTGCCAGCAGCTCCCGGCGGCCAGGCCGGCACTATGGCTACACCTTC. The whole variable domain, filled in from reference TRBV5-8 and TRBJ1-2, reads EAGVTQSPTHLIKTRGQQATLRCSPISGHTSVYWYQQALGLGLQFLLWYDEGEERNRGNFPPRFSGRQFPNYSSELNVNALELEDSALYLCASSSRRPGRHYGYTFGSGTRLTVV.

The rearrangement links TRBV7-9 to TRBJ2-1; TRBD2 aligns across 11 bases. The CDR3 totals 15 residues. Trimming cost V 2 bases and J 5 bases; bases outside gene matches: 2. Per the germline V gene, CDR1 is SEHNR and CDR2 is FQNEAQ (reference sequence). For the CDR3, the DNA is TGTGCCAGCAGCTTATTGGGACTAGCGGACAATGAGCAGTTCTTC. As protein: CASSLLGLADNEQFF. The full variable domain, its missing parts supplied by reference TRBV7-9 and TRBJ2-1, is DTGVSQNPRHKITKRGQNVTFRCDPISEHNRLYWYRQTLGQGPEFLTYFQNEAQLEKSRLLSDRFSAERPKGSFSTLEIQRTEQGDSAMYLCASSLLGLADNEQFFGPGTRLTVL.

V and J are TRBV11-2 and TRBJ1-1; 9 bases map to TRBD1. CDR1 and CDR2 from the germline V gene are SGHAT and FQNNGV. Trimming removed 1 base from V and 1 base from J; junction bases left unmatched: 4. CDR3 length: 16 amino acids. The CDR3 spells CASSLVGTGQNTEAFF. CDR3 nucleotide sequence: TGTGCCAGCAGCTTAGTGGGGACAGGGCAGAACACTGAAGCTTTCTTT.

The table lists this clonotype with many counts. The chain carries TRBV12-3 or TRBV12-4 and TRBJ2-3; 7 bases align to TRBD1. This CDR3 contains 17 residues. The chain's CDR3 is CVITLIGQAIGTDTQYF. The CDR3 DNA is TGTGTCATTACCCTAATCGGACAGGCGATAGGCACAGATACGCAGTATTTT.

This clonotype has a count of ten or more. CDR3 sequence (DNA): TGTGCCAGCAGTTTATGGCAGGAAGGCTACGAGCAGTACTTC. Its protein is CASSLWQEGYEQYF. V and J are TRBV28 and TRBJ2-7, with D uncertain. The CDR3 spans 14 residues. CDR1 and CDR2 from the germline V gene are MDHEN and SYDVKM. V lost 0 bases to trimming and J lost 3 bases, with 9 bases between them.

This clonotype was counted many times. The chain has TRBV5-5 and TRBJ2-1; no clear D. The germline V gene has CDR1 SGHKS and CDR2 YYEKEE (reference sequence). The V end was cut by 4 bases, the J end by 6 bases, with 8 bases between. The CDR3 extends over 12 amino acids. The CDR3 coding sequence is TGTGCCAGCAGCCCTCACGGCAATGAGCAGTTCTTC. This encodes CASSPHGNEQFF. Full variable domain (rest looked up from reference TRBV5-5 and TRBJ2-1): DAGVTQSPTHLIKTRGQQVTLRCSPISGHKSVSWYQQVLGQGPQFIFQYYEKEERGRGNFPDRFSARQFPNYSSELNVNALLLGDSALYLCASSPHGNEQFFGPGTRLTVL.

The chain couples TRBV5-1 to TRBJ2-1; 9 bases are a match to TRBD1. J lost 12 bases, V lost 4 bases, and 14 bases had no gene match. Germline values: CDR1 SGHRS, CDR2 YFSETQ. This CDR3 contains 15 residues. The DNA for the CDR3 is TGCGCCAGCAGCGGGGGGACAGGGATGATAAGTGGGCAGTTCTTC. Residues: CASSGGTGMISGQFF. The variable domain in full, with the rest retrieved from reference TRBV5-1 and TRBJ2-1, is KAGVTQTPRYLIKTRGQQVTLSCSPISGHRSVSWYQQTPGQGLQFLFEYFSETQRNKGNFPGRFSGRQFSNSRSEMNVSTLELGDSALYLCASSGGTGMISGQFFGPGTRLTVL.

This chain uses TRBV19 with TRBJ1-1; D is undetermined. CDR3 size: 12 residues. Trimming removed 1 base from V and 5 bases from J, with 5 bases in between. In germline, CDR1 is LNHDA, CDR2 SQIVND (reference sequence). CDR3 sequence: CASSIGSTEAFF. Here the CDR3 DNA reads TGTGCCAGTAGTATAGGGTCAACTGAAGCTTTCTTT.

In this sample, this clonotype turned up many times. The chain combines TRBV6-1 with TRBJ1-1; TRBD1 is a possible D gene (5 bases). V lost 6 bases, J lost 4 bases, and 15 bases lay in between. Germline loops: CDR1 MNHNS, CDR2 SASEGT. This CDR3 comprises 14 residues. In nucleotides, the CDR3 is TGTGCCAGCAGCCGACGAGGGGTCCTCACTGAAGCTTTCTTT. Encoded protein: CASSRRGVLTEAFF.

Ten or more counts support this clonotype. The CDR3 reads CASTPPNPGPKNEQFF. The CDR3 DNA reads TGTGCCAGCACCCCCCCTAATCCGGGACCGAAAAATGAGCAGTTCTTC. This chain joins TRBV2 and TRBJ2-1; possibly TRBD1 or TRBD2 for D (5 bases each). The CDR3 is made up of 16 amino acids. V lost 7 bases, J lost 7 bases, and 23 bases lay in between. Germline CDR1 and CDR2: SNHLY and FYNNEI.

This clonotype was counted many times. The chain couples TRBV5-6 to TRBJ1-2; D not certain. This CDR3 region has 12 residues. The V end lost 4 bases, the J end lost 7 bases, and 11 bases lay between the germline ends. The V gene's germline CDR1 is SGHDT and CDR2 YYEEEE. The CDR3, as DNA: TGTGCCAGCAGCGTAAGCCAGTCTGGCTACACCTTC. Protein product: CASSVSQSGYTF.

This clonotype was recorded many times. The CDR3 spells CASSLVRGIHEQFF. As DNA, the CDR3 is TGTGCCAGCAGCTTAGTCCGGGGCATCCATGAGCAGTTCTTC. The V call is TRBV7-9, the J call TRBJ2-1, with D perhaps matching TRBD1 or TRBD2 (5 bases each). The CDR3 loop spans 14 amino acids. V lost 1 base and J 8 bases, leaving 12 bases between the germline ends. Germline CDR1 SEHNR, CDR2 FQNEAQ (reference sequence).

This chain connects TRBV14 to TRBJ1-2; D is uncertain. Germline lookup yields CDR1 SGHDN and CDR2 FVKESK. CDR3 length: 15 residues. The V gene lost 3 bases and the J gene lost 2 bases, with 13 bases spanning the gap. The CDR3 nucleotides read TGTGCCAGCAGCCAGCGGCCAGAGCTAAACTATGGCTACACCTTC. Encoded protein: CASSQRPELNYGYTF.

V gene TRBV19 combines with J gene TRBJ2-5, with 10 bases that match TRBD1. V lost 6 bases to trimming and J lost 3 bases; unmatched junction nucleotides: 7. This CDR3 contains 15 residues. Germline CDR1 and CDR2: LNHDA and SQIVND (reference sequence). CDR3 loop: CASRMTGGFEETQYF. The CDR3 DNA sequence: TGTGCCAGTAGGATGACAGGGGGCTTTGAAGAGACCCAGTACTTC.

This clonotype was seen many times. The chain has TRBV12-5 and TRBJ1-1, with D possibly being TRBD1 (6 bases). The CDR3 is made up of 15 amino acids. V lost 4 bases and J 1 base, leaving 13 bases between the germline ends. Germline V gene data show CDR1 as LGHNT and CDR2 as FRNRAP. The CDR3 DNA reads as TGTGCTAGTGGTTCCGGAGTCAGGGGGAACACTGAAGCTTTCTTT. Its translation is CASGSGVRGNTEAFF.

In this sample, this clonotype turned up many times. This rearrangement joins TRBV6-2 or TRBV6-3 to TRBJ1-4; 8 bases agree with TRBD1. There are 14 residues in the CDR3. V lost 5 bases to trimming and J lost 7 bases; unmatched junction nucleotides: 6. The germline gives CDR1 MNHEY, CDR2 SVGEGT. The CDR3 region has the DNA TGTGCCAGCAGTGACGGGACAGGAAGTGAAAAACTGTTTTTT. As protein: CASSDGTGSEKLFF.